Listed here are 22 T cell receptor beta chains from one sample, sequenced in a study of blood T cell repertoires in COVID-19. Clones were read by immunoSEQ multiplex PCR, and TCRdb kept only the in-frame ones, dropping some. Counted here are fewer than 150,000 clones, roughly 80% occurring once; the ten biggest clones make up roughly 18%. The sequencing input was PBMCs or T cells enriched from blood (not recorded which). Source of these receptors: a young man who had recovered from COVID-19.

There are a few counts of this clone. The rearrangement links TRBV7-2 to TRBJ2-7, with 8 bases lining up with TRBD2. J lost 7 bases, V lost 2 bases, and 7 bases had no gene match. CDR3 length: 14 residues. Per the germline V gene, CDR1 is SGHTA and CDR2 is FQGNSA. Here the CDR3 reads CASSLTGGPGEQYF. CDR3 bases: TGTGCCAGCAGCTTAACGGGAGGGCCGGGTGAGCAGTACTTC. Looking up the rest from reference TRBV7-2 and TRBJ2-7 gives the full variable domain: GAGVSQSPSNKVTEKGKDVELRCDPISGHTALYWYRQSLGQGLEFLIYFQGNSAPDKSGLPSDRFSAERTGGSVSTLTIQRTQQEDSAVYLCASSLTGGPGEQYFGPGTRLTVT.

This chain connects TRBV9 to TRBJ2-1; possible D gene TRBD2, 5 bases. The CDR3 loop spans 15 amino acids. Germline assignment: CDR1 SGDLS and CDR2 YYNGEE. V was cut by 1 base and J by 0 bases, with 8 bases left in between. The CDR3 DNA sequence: TGTGCCAGCAGCGTAACTAGTGCCTCCTACAATGAGCAGTTCTTC. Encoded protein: CASSVTSASYNEQFF. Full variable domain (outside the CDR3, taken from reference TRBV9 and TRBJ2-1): DSGVTQTPKHLITATGQRVTLRCSPRSGDLSVYWYQQSLDQGLQFLIQYYNGEERAKGNILERFSAQQFPDLHSELNLSSLELGDSALYFCASSVTSASYNEQFFGPGTRLTVL.

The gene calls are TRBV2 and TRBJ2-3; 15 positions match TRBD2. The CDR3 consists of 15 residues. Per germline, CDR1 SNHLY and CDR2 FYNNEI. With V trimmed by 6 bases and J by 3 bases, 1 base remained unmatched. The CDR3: CASRGTSGGTDTQYF. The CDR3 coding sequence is TGTGCCAGCAGGGGGACTAGCGGGGGGACAGATACGCAGTATTTT. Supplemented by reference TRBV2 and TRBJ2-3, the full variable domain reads EPEVTQTPSHQVTQMGQEVILRCVPISNHLYFYWYRQILGQKVEFLVSFYNNEISEKSEIFDDQFSVERPDGSNFTLKIRSTKLEDSAMYFCASRGTSGGTDTQYFGPGTRLTVL.

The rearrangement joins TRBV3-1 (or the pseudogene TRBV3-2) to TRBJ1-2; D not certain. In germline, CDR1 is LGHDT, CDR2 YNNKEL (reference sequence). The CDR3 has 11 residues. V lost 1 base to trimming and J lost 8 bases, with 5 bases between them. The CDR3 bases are TGTGCCAGCAGCCAAGGTTCGGGCTACACCTTC. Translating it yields CASSQGSGYTF.

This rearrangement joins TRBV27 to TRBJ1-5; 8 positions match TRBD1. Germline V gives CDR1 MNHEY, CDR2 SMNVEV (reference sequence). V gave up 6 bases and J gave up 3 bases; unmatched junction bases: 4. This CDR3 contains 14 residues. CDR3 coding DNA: TGTGCCAGCAGGGGGACAGGCTTCAATCAGCCCCAGCATTTT. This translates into CASRGTGFNQPQHF.

Here the CDR3 reads CASSPRLVNEQFF. CDR3 bases: TGTGCCAGCAGTCCCCGTCTTGTCAATGAGCAGTTCTTC. The V call is TRBV28, the J call TRBJ2-1; D is ambiguous. Germline V gene data show CDR1 as MDHEN and CDR2 as SYDVKM. The V end lost 5 bases, the J end lost 6 bases, and 11 bases lay between the germline ends. The CDR3 spans 13 residues.

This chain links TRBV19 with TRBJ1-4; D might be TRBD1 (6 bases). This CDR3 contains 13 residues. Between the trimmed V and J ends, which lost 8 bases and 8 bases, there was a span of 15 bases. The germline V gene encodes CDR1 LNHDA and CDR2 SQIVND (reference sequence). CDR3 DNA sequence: TGTGCCAGTTCTGACAGGAGTGGCGAAAAACTGTTTTTT. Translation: CASSDRSGEKLFF.

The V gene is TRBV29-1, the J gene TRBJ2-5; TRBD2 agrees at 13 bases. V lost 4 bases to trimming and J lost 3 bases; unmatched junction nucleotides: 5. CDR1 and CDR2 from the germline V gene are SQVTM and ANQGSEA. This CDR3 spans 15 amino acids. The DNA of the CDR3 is TGCAGCGTTGGAAGGGGGACTAGCGGGAAAGAGACCCAGTACTTC. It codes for CSVGRGTSGKETQYF.

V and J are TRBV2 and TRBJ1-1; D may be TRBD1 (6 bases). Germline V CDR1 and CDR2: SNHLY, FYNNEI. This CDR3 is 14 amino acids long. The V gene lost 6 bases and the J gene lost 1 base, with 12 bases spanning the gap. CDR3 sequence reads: CASRREGGNTEAFF. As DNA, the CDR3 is TGTGCCAGCAGACGCGAAGGGGGGAACACTGAAGCTTTCTTT. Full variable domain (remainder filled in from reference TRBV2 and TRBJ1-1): EPEVTQTPSHQVTQMGQEVILRCVPISNHLYFYWYRQILGQKVEFLVSFYNNEISEKSEIFDDQFSVERPDGSNFTLKIRSTKLEDSAMYFCASRREGGNTEAFFGQGTRLTVV.

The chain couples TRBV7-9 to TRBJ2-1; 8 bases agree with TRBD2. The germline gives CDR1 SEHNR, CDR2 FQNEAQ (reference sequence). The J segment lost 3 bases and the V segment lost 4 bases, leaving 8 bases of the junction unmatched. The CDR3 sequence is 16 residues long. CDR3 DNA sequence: TGTGCCAGCAGCTCTACTCTGACTAGCGACTACAATGAGCAGTTCTTC. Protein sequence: CASSSTLTSDYNEQFF.

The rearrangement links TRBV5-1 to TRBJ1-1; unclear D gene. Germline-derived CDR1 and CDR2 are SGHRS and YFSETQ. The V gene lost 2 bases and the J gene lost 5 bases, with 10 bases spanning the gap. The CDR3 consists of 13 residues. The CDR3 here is CASSLGGFTEAFF. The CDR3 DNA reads TGCGCCAGCAGCTTAGGCGGGTTTACTGAAGCTTTCTTT.

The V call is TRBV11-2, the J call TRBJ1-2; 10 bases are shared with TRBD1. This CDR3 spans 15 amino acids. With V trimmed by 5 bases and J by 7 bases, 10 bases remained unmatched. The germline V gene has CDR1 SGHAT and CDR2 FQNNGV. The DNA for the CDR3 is TGTGCCAGCAGCCCCGGGGACAGGGGTTTGGGTGGCTACACCTTC. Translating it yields CASSPGDRGLGGYTF. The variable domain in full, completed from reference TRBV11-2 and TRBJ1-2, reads EAGVAQSPRYKIIEKRQSVAFWCNPISGHATLYWYQQILGQGPKLLIQFQNNGVVDDSQLPKDRFSAERLKGVDSTLKIQPAKLEDSAVYLCASSPGDRGLGGYTFGSGTRLTVV.

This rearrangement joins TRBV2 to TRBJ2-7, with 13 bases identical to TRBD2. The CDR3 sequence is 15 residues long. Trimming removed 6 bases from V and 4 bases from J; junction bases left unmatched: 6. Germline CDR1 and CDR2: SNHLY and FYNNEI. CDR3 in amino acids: CASRVGLAGAYEQYF. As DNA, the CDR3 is TGTGCCAGCAGAGTTGGACTAGCGGGAGCTTACGAGCAGTACTTC. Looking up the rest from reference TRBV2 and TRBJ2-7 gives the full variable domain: EPEVTQTPSHQVTQMGQEVILRCVPISNHLYFYWYRQILGQKVEFLVSFYNNEISEKSEIFDDQFSVERPDGSNFTLKIRSTKLEDSAMYFCASRVGLAGAYEQYFGPGTRLTVT.

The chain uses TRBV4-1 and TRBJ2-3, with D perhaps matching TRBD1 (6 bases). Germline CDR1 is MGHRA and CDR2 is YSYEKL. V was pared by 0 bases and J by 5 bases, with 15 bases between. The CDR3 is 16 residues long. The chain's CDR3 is CASSQDTAGARDTQYF. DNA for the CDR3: TGCGCCAGCAGCCAAGACACGGCAGGGGCCCGAGATACGCAGTATTTT.

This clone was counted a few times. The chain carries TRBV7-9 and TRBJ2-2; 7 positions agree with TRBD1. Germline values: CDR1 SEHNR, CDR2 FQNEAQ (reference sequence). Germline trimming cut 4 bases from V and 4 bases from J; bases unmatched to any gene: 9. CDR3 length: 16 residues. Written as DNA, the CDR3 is TGTGCCAGCAGCTCGATGACAGGGCGGGTCACCGGGGAGCTGTTTTTT. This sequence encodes CASSSMTGRVTGELFF.

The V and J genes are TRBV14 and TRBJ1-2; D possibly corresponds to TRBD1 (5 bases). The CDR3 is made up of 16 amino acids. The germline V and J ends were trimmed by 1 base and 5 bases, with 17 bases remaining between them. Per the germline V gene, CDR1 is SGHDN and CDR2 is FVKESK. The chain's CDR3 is CASSQASRVGRYGYTF. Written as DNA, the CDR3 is TGTGCCAGCAGCCAAGCGTCCAGGGTAGGGAGGTATGGCTACACCTTC. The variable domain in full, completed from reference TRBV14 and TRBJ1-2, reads EAGVTQFPSHSVIEKGQTVTLRCDPISGHDNLYWYRRVMGKEIKFLLHFVKESKQDESGMPNNRFLAERTGGTYSTLKVQPAELEDSGVYFCASSQASRVGRYGYTFGSGTRLTVV.

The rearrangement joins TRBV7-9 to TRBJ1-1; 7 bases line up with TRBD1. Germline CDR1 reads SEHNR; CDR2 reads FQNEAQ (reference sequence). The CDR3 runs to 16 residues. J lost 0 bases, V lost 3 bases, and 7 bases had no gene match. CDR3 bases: TGTGCCAGCAGCTTGTCGAACCAGGGGGTGAACACTGAAGCTTTCTTT. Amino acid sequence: CASSLSNQGVNTEAFF.

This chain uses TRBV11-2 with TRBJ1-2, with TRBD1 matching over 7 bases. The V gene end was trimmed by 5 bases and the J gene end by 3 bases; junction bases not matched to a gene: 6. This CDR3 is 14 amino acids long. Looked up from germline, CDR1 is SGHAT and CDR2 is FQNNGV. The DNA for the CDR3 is TGTGCCAGCAGCGGTACAGGGGCGGACTATGGCTACACCTTC. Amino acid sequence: CASSGTGADYGYTF.

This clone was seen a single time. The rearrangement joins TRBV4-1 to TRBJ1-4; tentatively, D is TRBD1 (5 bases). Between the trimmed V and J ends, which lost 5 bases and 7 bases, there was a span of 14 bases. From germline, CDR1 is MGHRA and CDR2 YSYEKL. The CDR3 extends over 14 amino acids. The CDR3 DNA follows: TGCGCCAGCAGCTACCGGGACTACGGTGAAAAACTGTTTTTT. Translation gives CASSYRDYGEKLFF.

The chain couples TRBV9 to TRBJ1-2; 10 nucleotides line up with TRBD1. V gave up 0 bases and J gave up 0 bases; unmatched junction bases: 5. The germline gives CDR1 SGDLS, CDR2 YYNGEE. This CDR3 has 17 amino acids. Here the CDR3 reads CASSVDPGQGSNYGYTF. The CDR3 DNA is TGTGCCAGCAGCGTAGACCCGGGACAGGGGTCTAACTATGGCTACACCTTC.

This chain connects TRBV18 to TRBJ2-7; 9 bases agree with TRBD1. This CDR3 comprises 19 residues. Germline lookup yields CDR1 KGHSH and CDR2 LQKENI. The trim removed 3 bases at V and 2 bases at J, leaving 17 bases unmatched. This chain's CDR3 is CASSPGIGGQGGKTYEQYV. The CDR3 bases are TGTGCCAGCTCACCGGGGATTGGGGGACAGGGTGGGAAGACCTACGAGCAGTACGTC.

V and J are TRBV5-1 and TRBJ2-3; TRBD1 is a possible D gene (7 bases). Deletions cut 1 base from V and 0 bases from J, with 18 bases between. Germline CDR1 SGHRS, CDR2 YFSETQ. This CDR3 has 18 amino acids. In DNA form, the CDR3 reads TGCGCCAGCAGCTTGCCCAGGGGGGCGGCTGGTAGCACAGATACGCAGTATTTT. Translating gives CASSLPRGAAGSTDTQYF.